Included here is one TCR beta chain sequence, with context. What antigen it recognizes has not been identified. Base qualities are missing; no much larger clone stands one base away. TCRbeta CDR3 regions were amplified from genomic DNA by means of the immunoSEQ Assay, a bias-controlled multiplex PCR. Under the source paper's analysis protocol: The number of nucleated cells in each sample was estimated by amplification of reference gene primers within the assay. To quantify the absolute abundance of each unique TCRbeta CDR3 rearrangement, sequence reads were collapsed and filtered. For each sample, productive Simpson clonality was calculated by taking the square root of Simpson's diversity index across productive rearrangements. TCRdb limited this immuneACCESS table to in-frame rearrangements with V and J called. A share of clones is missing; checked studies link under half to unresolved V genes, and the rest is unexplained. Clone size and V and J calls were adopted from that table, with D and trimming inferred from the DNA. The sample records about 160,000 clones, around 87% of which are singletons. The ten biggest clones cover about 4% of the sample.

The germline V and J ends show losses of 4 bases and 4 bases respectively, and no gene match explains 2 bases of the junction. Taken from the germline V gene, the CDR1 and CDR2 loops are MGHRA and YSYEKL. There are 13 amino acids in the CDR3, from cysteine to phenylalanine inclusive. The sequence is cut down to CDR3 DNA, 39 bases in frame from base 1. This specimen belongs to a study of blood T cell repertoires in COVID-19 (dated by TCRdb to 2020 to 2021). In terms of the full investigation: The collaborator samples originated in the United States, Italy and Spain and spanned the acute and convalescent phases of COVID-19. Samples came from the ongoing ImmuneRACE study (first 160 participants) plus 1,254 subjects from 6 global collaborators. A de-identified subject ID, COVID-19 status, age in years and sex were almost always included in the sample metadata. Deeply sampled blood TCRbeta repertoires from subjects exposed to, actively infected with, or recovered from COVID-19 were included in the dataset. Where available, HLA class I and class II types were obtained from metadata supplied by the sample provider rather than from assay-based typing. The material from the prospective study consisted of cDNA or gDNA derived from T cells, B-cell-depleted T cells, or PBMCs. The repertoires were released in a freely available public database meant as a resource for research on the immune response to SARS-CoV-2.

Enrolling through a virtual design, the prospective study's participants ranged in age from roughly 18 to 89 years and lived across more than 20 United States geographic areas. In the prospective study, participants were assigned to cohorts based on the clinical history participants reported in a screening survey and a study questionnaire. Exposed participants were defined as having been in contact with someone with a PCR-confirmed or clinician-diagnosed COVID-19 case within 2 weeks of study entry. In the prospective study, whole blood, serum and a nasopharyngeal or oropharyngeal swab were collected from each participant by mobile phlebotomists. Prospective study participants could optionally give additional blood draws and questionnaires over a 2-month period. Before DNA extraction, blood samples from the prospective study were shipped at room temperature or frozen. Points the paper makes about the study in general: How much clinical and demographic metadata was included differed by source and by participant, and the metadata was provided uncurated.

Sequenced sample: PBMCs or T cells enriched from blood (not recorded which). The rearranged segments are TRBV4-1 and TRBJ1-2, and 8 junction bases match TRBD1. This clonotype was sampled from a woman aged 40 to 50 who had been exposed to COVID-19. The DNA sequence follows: TGCGCCAGCAGCCGGACAGGGCTCTATGGCTACACCTTC. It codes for CASSRTGLYGYTF.